Below, 19 T cell receptor beta chains from the same sample are listed, as sequenced in a study of T cells in Graves' hyperthyroidism and ophthalmopathy. The source material, RNA transcripts, was used to amplify TCR beta CDR3 regions. The HTBI primer set was used in a first-round RT-PCR of the TCR CDR3. TCRdb reprocessed the multiplex PCR reads via MiXCR and lists one record per CDR3 protein. Among under 450,000 distinct CDR3 sequences, approximately 13% were seen once, and the ten largest hold 20% to 25%. Input material: blood. These receptors all stem from a man in his thirties or forties with Graves' hyperthyroidism that later progressed to Graves' ophthalmopathy.

This clonotype was counted ten times or more. The chain recombines TRBV28 with TRBJ1-1; TRBD1 agrees at 8 bases. CDR3 length: 16 amino acids. Germline trimming cut 5 bases from V and 1 base from J; bases unmatched to any gene: 9. The germline V gene has CDR1 MDHEN and CDR2 SYDVKM. CDR3 sequence reads: CASSKTGDGSNTEAFF. The CDR3 DNA is TGTGCCAGCAGTAAGACAGGGGATGGTTCGAACACTGAAGCTTTCTTT.

The gene calls are TRBV7-9 and TRBJ2-5, with D unclear. This CDR3 is built from 12 residues. Germline V gene data show CDR1 as SEHNR and CDR2 as FQNEAQ (reference sequence). Deletions cut 1 base from V and 6 bases from J, with 6 bases between. CDR3 protein: CASSLDWKTQYF. CDR3 sequence (DNA): TGTGCCAGCAGCTTAGACTGGAAGACCCAGTACTTC.

The chain carries TRBV10-3 and TRBJ2-1; D ambiguous. The CDR3 contains 14 residues. Looked up from germline, CDR1 is ENHRY and CDR2 is SYGVKD. The V end lost 3 bases, the J end lost 10 bases, and 16 bases lay between the germline ends. DNA of the CDR3: TGTGCCATCAGTGAAAGGCTGCTGCTTGGGGAGCAGTTCTTC. Residues: CAISERLLLGEQFF.

This clonotype showed up many times. The CDR3, as DNA: TGTGCCAGCAGCTTCAGGGCTGTGGACACTGAAGCTTTCTTT. It translates to CASSFRAVDTEAFF. The V and J genes are TRBV9 and TRBJ1-1; TRBD1 might be the D (5 bases). Per germline, CDR1 SGDLS and CDR2 YYNGEE. The CDR3 runs to 14 residues. V was pared by 4 bases and J by 3 bases, with 13 bases between.

This clonotype showed up many times. The chain links TRBV6-1 to TRBJ2-7, with D possibly matching TRBD1 (6 bases). Germline assignment: CDR1 MNHNS and CDR2 SASEGT. This CDR3 contains 16 residues. Trimming took off 1 base at V and 0 bases at J, with 13 bases between the two ends. The CDR3 region is CASSEGAGASSYEQYF. CDR3 in DNA: TGTGCCAGCAGTGAAGGGGCAGGGGCAAGCTCCTACGAGCAGTACTTC.

The chain has TRBV13 and TRBJ2-5; no reliable D call. Between the trimmed V and J ends, which lost 5 bases and 7 bases, there was a span of 14 bases. This CDR3 is built from 13 residues. CDR1 is PRHDT and CDR2 is FYEKMQ in the germline V gene (reference sequence). The CDR3 nucleotides read TGTGCCAGCAGCAAAGGCTCGGTGGGGACCCAGTACTTC. The encoded protein is CASSKGSVGTQYF.

This clonotype showed up just a few times. V is TRBV6-1 and J is TRBJ1-1; D gene uncertain. Germline V lookup: CDR1 MNHNS, CDR2 SASEGT. This CDR3 contains 11 residues. V gave up 3 bases and J gave up 8 bases, with 7 bases separating them. The CDR3 sequence: CASSERAEAFF. CDR3 coding DNA: TGTGCCAGCAGTGAGCGGGCAGAAGCTTTCTTT.

In its sample, this clonotype was seen many times. The CDR3 region has the DNA TGTGCCAGCAGCTTCTCGTACGGGGCAGCCAATTCACCCCTCCACTTT. Protein: CASSFSYGAANSPLHF. V usage is TRBV11-3 and J usage is TRBJ1-6; D possibly corresponds to TRBD1 (5 bases). Germline CDR1 is SGHNT and CDR2 is YENEEA. V lost 3 bases and J lost 7, with 16 bases in between. This CDR3 spans 16 amino acids.

The chain carries TRBV4-2 and TRBJ1-4, with TRBD1 identical over 7 bases. The CDR3 contains 15 residues. The germline gives CDR1 LGHNA, CDR2 YNFKEQ. The trim removed 7 bases at V and 4 bases at J, leaving 9 bases unmatched. The CDR3 spells CASTPIDRDNEKLFF. The CDR3 region has the DNA TGTGCCAGCACCCCTATCGACAGGGATAATGAAAAACTGTTTTTT.

This clonotype was seen many times. V usage is TRBV11-2 and J usage is TRBJ2-5; D possibly corresponds to TRBD2 (7 bases). Deletions cut 5 bases from V and 10 bases from J, with 23 bases between. Germline V gives CDR1 SGHAT, CDR2 FQNNGV. The CDR3 is 15 residues long. The CDR3 here is CASSQTGGLTMGQYF. DNA of the CDR3: TGTGCCAGCAGCCAAACGGGGGGCCTTACTATGGGCCAGTACTTC.

This clonotype was observed at least ten times. This chain links TRBV7-9 with TRBJ1-6; D gene ambiguous. Germline values: CDR1 SEHNR, CDR2 FQNEAQ (reference sequence). This CDR3 is built from 15 residues. V shed 5 bases and J shed 6 bases, with 14 bases lying between them. DNA of the CDR3: TGTGCCAGCAGCGCACCACAGAGTATTAATTCACCCCTCCACTTT. Translation: CASSAPQSINSPLHF.

The chain carries TRBV28 and TRBJ2-4; possible D gene TRBD1, 5 bases. Trimming shortened V by 3 bases and J by 0 bases, and 24 bases separated the two germline ends. The CDR3 has 20 residues. Germline V CDR1 and CDR2: MDHEN, SYDVKM. In DNA form, the CDR3 reads TGTGCCAGCAGTTTCCCTATCGCAGGGTCTTCTTTTCTAGCCAAAAACATTCAGTACTTC. Its protein is CASSFPIAGSSFLAKNIQYF.

This clonotype was seen a handful of times. This rearrangement joins TRBV7-2 to TRBJ2-5, with unresolved D. The CDR3 has 14 amino acids. V was cut by 2 bases and J by 1 base, with 8 bases left in between. Germline V lookup: CDR1 SGHTA, CDR2 FQGNSA. The CDR3 sequence: CASSLSEAQETQYF. DNA for the CDR3: TGTGCCAGCAGCTTATCTGAAGCCCAAGAGACCCAGTACTTC.

This clonotype was counted many times. The rearrangement uses TRBV11-2 and TRBJ2-1; no clear D. The V and J ends lost 5 bases and 7 bases respectively, with 6 bases between them. The length of the CDR3 is 11 residues. Germline V CDR1 and CDR2: SGHAT, FQNNGV. This CDR3 reads CASSTENEQFF. Written as DNA, the CDR3 is TGTGCCAGCAGCACGGAGAATGAGCAGTTCTTC.

This clonotype was seen ten or more times. This sequence joins TRBV11-1 and TRBJ2-7; perhaps TRBD2 as D (5 bases). Trimming took 8 bases from V and 7 from J, leaving 18 bases between them. There are 13 residues in the CDR3. The germline CDR1 and CDR2 sequences are SGHAT and FQDESV (reference sequence). CDR3 nucleotides: TGTGCCAGCGAAGAAAAGGGAGTTGGAGAGCAGTACTTC. Amino acids: CASEEKGVGEQYF.

This clonotype was seen a few times. With a much larger clone just one base away, this may be a read error. This sequence joins TRBV6-5 and TRBJ1-5, with no clear D. The germline gives CDR1 MNHEY, CDR2 SVGAGI. The CDR3 covers 15 residues. CDR3 in amino acids: CAGSYSARTVQPQHF. DNA of the CDR3: TGTGCCGGCAGTTACTCTGCTCGGACGGTTCAGCCCCAGCATTTT.

The V gene is TRBV12-3 or TRBV12-4, the J gene TRBJ1-6; the D is unclear. V shed 6 bases and J shed 9 bases, with 18 bases lying between them. This CDR3 spans 15 amino acids. CDR3 region: CASSSGVLVLSPLHF. The CDR3 nucleotides read TGTGCCAGCAGCTCTGGGGTCCTGGTTCTTTCACCCCTCCACTTT.

This clonotype was counted a few times. The rearrangement joins TRBV19 to TRBJ1-6; a possible D gene is TRBD1 (5 bases). V dropped 3 bases and J dropped 9 bases, with 12 bases sitting between them. The CDR3 has 14 residues. Germline V gene lookup returns CDR1 LNHDA and CDR2 SQIVND (reference sequence). The chain's CDR3 is CASSMRGDGSPLHF. The CDR3 region has the DNA TGTGCCAGTAGTATGCGAGGGGATGGTTCACCCCTCCACTTT. Together with reference TRBV19 and TRBJ1-6, the CDR3 gives the full variable domain: DGGITQSPKYLFRKEGQNVTLSCEQNLNHDAMYWYRQDPGQGLRLIYYSQIVNDFQKGDIAEGYSVSREKKESFPLTVTSAQKNPTAFYLCASSMRGDGSPLHFGNGTRLTVT.

This clonotype was detected ten times or more. The gene calls are TRBV27 and TRBJ2-2, with unresolved D. V gave up 7 bases and J gave up 4 bases, with 13 bases separating them. The germline V gene encodes CDR1 MNHEY and CDR2 SMNVEV (reference sequence). The CDR3 is 14 amino acids. Here the CDR3 reads CASKGLLGTGELFF. The CDR3 coding sequence is TGTGCCAGCAAGGGCCTGTTGGGCACCGGGGAGCTGTTTTTT.